Following are 27 T cell receptor beta chains from one sample sequenced in a study of CD8+ T cells in alopecia areata. Extracted from the samples, RNA was reverse transcribed into cDNA to serve as the sequencing template. Clones were read by immunoSEQ multiplex PCR, and TCRdb kept only the in-frame ones, dropping some. Among around 130,000 clones listed, over 50% were seen once. Sequences were derived from CD4+ T cells sorted from blood, sampled at week 0. The receptors originated from a human donor with alopecia areata.

This clone has a handful of counts. This sequence joins TRBV7-2 and TRBJ1-1; D call uncertain. The germline V gene encodes CDR1 SGHTA and CDR2 FQGNSA. Trimming cost V 2 bases and J 5 bases, with 18 bases left between them. This CDR3 is 16 amino acids long. The CDR3 nucleotides read TGTGCCAGCAGCTTAACGGGGTCAGGAGGGCGGACTGAAGCTTTCTTT. Its translation: CASSLTGSGGRTEAFF.

The V gene is TRBV5-1, the J gene TRBJ2-3; 8 bases fit TRBD2. CDR1 and CDR2 (germline): SGHRS, YFSETQ. The CDR3 runs to 16 residues. The J segment lost 3 bases and the V segment lost 0 bases, leaving 6 bases of the junction unmatched. Here the CDR3 DNA reads TGCGCCAGCAGCTTGGAGCTTAGCGGGGCAACAGATACGCAGTATTTT. Translation: CASSLELSGATDTQYF.

This chain connects TRBV21-1 to TRBJ2-5; the D call TRBD1 from the table was never checked on the DNA. TRBV21-1 is a recognized pseudogene. This CDR3 is built from 16 residues. The CDR3 protein is CASSKEGTEYQETQYF. CDR3 bases: TGTGCCAGCAGCAAAGAGGGGACAGAGTACCAAGAGACCCAGTACTTC.

The V and J genes are TRBV27 and TRBJ2-7; D is perhaps TRBD2 (5 bases). The CDR3 consists of 15 residues. With 6 bases removed from V and 2 bases from J, the gap between germline ends came to 17 bases. CDR1 is MNHEY, CDR2 SMNVEV, per germline (reference sequence). CDR3 sequence (DNA): TGTGCCAGCAGGGAACTAGGCTCCGGGACCTACGAGCAGTACTTC. Its translation: CASRELGSGTYEQYF.

This rearrangement joins TRBV6-5 to TRBJ1-5; no clear D gene. The CDR3 covers 12 residues. Germline values: CDR1 MNHEY, CDR2 SVGAGI. V was pared by 5 bases and J by 5 bases, with 7 bases between. The CDR3 bases are TGTGCCAGCAGTGGAAATGATCAGCCCCAGCATTTT. Its translation: CASSGNDQPQHF.

The chain has TRBV5-1 and TRBJ2-7; no reliable D call. This CDR3 contains 13 residues. CDR1 and CDR2 from the germline V gene are SGHRS and YFSETQ. V lost 2 bases and J 3 bases, leaving 9 bases between the germline ends. This CDR3 is CASSLSQYYEQYF. The CDR3, as DNA: TGCGCCAGCAGCTTAAGTCAATACTACGAGCAGTACTTC.

The V call is TRBV2, the J call TRBJ2-7, with no clear D. CDR1 is SNHLY, CDR2 FYNNEI, per germline. CDR3 length: 13 amino acids. CDR3 nucleotides: TGTGCCAGCAGCGCCACCCCTCCGGGCTTAAAATCGGTC. Translation: CASSATPPGLKSV.

The rearrangement uses TRBV7-2 and TRBJ2-3, with D unresolved. The CDR3 has 15 amino acids. With 4 bases removed from V and 6 bases from J, the gap between germline ends came to 17 bases. Germline values: CDR1 SGHTA, CDR2 FQGNSA. This CDR3 reads CASSSMADRGDTQYF. CDR3 bases: TGTGCCAGCAGCTCAATGGCAGACCGTGGGGATACGCAGTATTTT.

A note on this clone: Possible read error: a much larger clone is one base away. The V and J genes are TRBV11-2 and TRBJ1-1; D unresolved. The ends were cut back, 2 bases at V and 1 base at J, with 5 bases in the middle. The CDR3 has 13 amino acids. The V gene's germline CDR1 is SGHAT and CDR2 FQNNGV. The CDR3 protein is CASSLSGNTEAFF. DNA of the CDR3: TGTGCCAGCAGCTTATCAGGGAACACTGAAGCTTTCTTT.

This clone has just a few counts. J is TRBJ1-5 and V is TRBV7-2; D is uncertain. The length of the CDR3 is 15 residues. Germline V gene data show CDR1 as SGHTA and CDR2 as FQGNSA. With 1 base removed from V and 1 base from J, the gap between germline ends came to 8 bases. CDR3 coding DNA: TGTGCCAGCAGCTTAGTCTCCGGGAGCAATCAGCCCCAGCATTTT. Residues: CASSLVSGSNQPQHF.

The chain employs TRBV5-1 and TRBJ2-2, with 8 nucleotides matching TRBD2. This CDR3 is built from 17 residues. Germline-derived CDR1 and CDR2 are SGHRS and YFSETQ. After removal of 4 bases from V and 6 bases from J, the junction contained 14 bases not matched to a gene. The CDR3 spells CASSPGVAGTLAGELFF. The CDR3 bases are TGCGCCAGCAGCCCCGGGGTAGCGGGAACTCTGGCCGGGGAGCTGTTTTTT.

CDR3 amino acids: CASSLVRETDTQYF. In DNA form, the CDR3 reads TGTGCCAGCAGCTTAGTCCGGGAAACAGATACGCAGTATTTT. The chain couples TRBV7-2 to TRBJ2-3, with D possibly matching TRBD2 (5 bases). CDR3 length: 14 amino acids. V dropped 1 base and J dropped 3 bases, with 8 bases sitting between them. Germline V CDR1 and CDR2: SGHTA, FQGNSA.

V usage is TRBV15 and J usage is TRBJ1-5, with D perhaps TRBD1 (5 bases). The V end was cut by 8 bases, the J end by 1 base, with 12 bases between. CDR3 size: 14 residues. The V gene's germline CDR1 is LNHNV and CDR2 YYDKDF (reference sequence). The CDR3 DNA sequence: TGTGCCACCGCAAACCCAGGGAGCAATCAGCCCCAGCATTTT. It encodes CATANPGSNQPQHF.

V is TRBV5-1 and J is TRBJ2-5; 10 nucleotides line up with TRBD1. This CDR3 region has 17 residues. Germline CDR1 is SGHRS and CDR2 is YFSETQ. The V gene end was trimmed by 3 bases and the J gene end by 5 bases; junction bases not matched to a gene: 13. DNA for the CDR3: TGCGCCAGCAGCTCGGGGAGGGGGACAGGGGCCTTGGAGACCCAGTACTTC. This encodes CASSSGRGTGALETQYF.

The V gene is TRBV6-4, the J gene TRBJ2-2; D is uncertain. Between the trimmed V and J ends, which lost 6 bases and 4 bases, there was a span of 9 bases. Germline V gene data show CDR1 as MRHNA and CDR2 as SNTAGT. This CDR3 has 13 residues. DNA for the CDR3: TGTGCCAGCAGCGAAACGGGCACCGGGGAGCTGTTTTTT. Translating gives CASSETGTGELFF.

This clone was seen a handful of times. The V call is TRBV5-6, the J call TRBJ2-5; weak D call: TRBD2 (5 bases). Trimming removed 0 bases at V and 4 bases at J, with 10 bases between. The germline gives CDR1 SGHDT, CDR2 YYEEEE. This CDR3 is 14 amino acids long. This chain's CDR3 is CASSLVSGGETQYF. In nucleotides, the CDR3 is TGTGCCAGCAGCTTGGTATCAGGAGGAGAGACCCAGTACTTC. The full variable domain, rest sourced from reference TRBV5-6 and TRBJ2-5, is DAGVTQSPTHLIKTRGQQVTLRCSPKSGHDTVSWYQQALGQGPQFIFQYYEEEERQRGNFPDRFSGHQFPNYSSELNVNALLLGDSALYLCASSLVSGGETQYFGPGTRLLVL.

The chain employs TRBV5-1 and TRBJ2-1; the match to TRBD2 covers 11 bases. With V trimmed by 2 bases and J by 9 bases, 4 bases remained unmatched. This CDR3 has 14 amino acids. Germline V CDR1 and CDR2: SGHRS, YFSETQ. The chain's CDR3 is CASSFSGGAGEQFF. The CDR3 DNA sequence: TGCGCCAGCAGCTTTAGCGGGGGGGCAGGTGAGCAGTTCTTC.

This clone was found a few times. This sequence joins TRBV29-1 and TRBJ2-2; no definite D call. The CDR3 totals 14 residues. The ends were cut back, 6 bases at V and 0 bases at J, with 11 bases in the middle. Looked up from germline, CDR1 is SQVTM and CDR2 is ANQGSEA. The CDR3 region has the DNA TGCAGCGTCTCCGACGGGCCGAACACCGGGGAGCTGTTTTTT. Translation: CSVSDGPNTGELFF.

The gene calls are TRBV29-1 and TRBJ2-3; 7 bases map to TRBD1. The CDR3 runs 14 residues. CDR1 SQVTM and CDR2 ANQGSEA come from the germline V gene. After removal of 3 bases from V and 2 bases from J, the junction contained 5 bases not matched to a gene. The CDR3 nucleotides are TGCAGCGTTGACAGGGGGACAATCACAGATACGCAGTATTTT. Protein product: CSVDRGTITDTQYF.

The CDR3 nucleotides read TGTGCCAGCAGACCCCGGAGGGGGGGGGCTGAAGCTTTCTTT. It translates to CASRPRRGGAEAFF. The J gene is TRBJ1-1, the V gene TRBV6-5, with D tentatively TRBD1 (6 bases). The CDR3 totals 14 residues. V lost 6 bases, J lost 6 bases, and 17 bases lay in between. The V gene's germline CDR1 is MNHEY and CDR2 SVGAGI.

The chain combines TRBV4-3 with TRBJ1-2; possibly TRBD1 for D (6 bases). V dropped 0 bases and J dropped 8 bases, with 16 bases sitting between them. This CDR3 has 15 amino acids. CDR1 and CDR2 from the germline V gene are LGHNA and YSLEER. The CDR3 DNA reads TGCGCCAGCAGCCAAGAGGAATACAGGGCAGCAGGCTACACCTTC. The encoded protein is CASSQEEYRAAGYTF.

This chain links TRBV28 with TRBJ2-3, with a possible D match to TRBD2 (7 bases). The germline V and J ends were trimmed by 5 bases and 2 bases, with 23 bases remaining between them. CDR3 size: 18 residues. Germline CDR1 reads MDHEN; CDR2 reads SYDVKM. The CDR3 sequence is CASSPPLGGGEITDTQYF. In DNA, the CDR3 is TGTGCCAGCAGTCCCCCTTTAGGGGGAGGGGAGATCACAGATACGCAGTATTTT.

This clone was seen a handful of times. The genes are TRBV4-1 and TRBJ1-2; D gene unclear. Trimming removed 1 base at V and 2 bases at J, with 14 bases between. The CDR3 has 16 residues. Germline CDR1 MGHRA, CDR2 YSYEKL. The CDR3 loop reads CASSQGRLLPNYGYTF. The CDR3 nucleotides read TGCGCCAGCAGCCAAGGGAGGCTGCTCCCCAACTATGGCTACACCTTC.

V is TRBV7-9 and J is TRBJ2-3; D could derive from TRBD1 or TRBD2 (5 bases each). The CDR3 contains 14 residues. The V gene lost 8 bases and the J gene lost 2 bases, with 14 bases spanning the gap. CDR1 and CDR2 (germline): SEHNR, FQNEAQ (reference sequence). CDR3 bases: TGTGCCAGCGGGGCTAGCTCCCTCACAGATACGCAGTATTTT. Its translation is CASGASSLTDTQYF.

This clone was observed a few times. The J gene is TRBJ2-5, the V gene TRBV5-1, with a tentative D call TRBD1 (5 bases). The length of the CDR3 is 16 residues. The V gene's germline CDR1 is SGHRS and CDR2 YFSETQ. V lost 2 bases and J lost 0, with 14 bases in between. The CDR3, as DNA: TGCGCCAGCAGCTTCAGGGCTGGAGAAAACCAAGAGACCCAGTACTTC. This encodes CASSFRAGENQETQYF.

This clone was seen a few times. The rearrangement links TRBV5-6 to TRBJ2-5; possible D gene TRBD1, 6 bases. Trimming cost V 7 bases and J 0 bases, with 10 bases left between them. Germline CDR1 and CDR2: SGHDT and YYEEEE. The CDR3 extends over 13 amino acids. The CDR3 nucleotides are TGTGCCAGCTCGGACAGTTACCAAGAGACCCAGTACTTC. Encoded protein: CASSDSYQETQYF.

The rearrangement links TRBV5-1 to TRBJ1-1; TRBD1 agrees at 8 bases. This CDR3 is 16 amino acids long. The germline gives CDR1 SGHRS, CDR2 YFSETQ. Losses at the gene ends were 0 bases for V and 1 base for J; bases not matched to a gene: 5. CDR3 in DNA: TGCGCCAGCAGCTTGGGGACCGGGACAGGGAACACTGAAGCTTTCTTT. Protein product: CASSLGTGTGNTEAFF. Combining the CDR3 with reference TRBV5-1 and TRBJ1-1 gives the whole variable domain KAGVTQTPRYLIKTRGQQVTLSCSPISGHRSVSWYQQTPGQGLQFLFEYFSETQRNKGNFPGRFSGRQFSNSRSEMNVSTLELGDSALYLCASSLGTGTGNTEAFFGQGTRLTVV.